The sequence of this TCR beta chain was determined in a study of T cells after yellow fever vaccination (dated by TCRdb to the late 2010s). Broadly, across the study: The SMART-Seq v4 Ultra Low Input RNA kit was used to prepare libraries from fractions with low cell numbers. To track T-cell clones before and after primary and booster YFV17D yellow fever vaccination, bulk TCR alpha and beta repertoires were sequenced longitudinally. Two healthy male donors, one aged 18 to 29 and one aged 30 to 40 years, made up the cohort. Bulk PBMC replicates and cell subsets were isolated from blood drawn at multiple timepoints before and after both primary and secondary immunization.

Beyond this particular receptor, the publication reports: After the booster, most of the clones that had expanded following primary vaccination were detected again (about 95% of CD4 and roughly 90% of CD8), which suggests that memory was broadly maintained. Computational filtering was needed because FACS-sorted repertoires could contain abundant contaminating clonotypes from the bulk population. Because only two donors were included in the study, the extent to which the findings can be generalized is limited. A small fraction of clonotypes appeared in both the CD4 and CD8 compartments, likely as a result of convergent recombination. The secondary T-cell response was found to be weaker but faster than the primary response, with a peak reached on day 5 rather than on day 15.

TCR cDNA was synthesized by 5'RACE template switching, which introduced a universal primer site and unique molecular identifiers. Priming of cDNA synthesis was performed from both the TCR alpha and TCR beta constant segments. Library amplification used two PCR steps, and the second PCR step added sample barcodes and sequencing adapters. Sequencing of libraries was done on Illumina HiSeq 2500 (2x100 bp) or NovaSeq (2x150 bp). As for the authors' bioinformatics: MIGEC was used to demultiplex reads and collapse the reads into UMI consensus sequences, and MiXCR was used for V(D)J alignment. Clonotypes responding to the vaccine were identified with edgeR on replicate PBMC samples, with the criteria of FDR below 0.01 and a log2 fold change above 5 up to day 15. Each bulk clonotype was labeled CD4 or CD8 based on which sequenced repertoire, CD4 or CD8, contained the clonotype at higher abundance. TCRdb's own reprocessing of the public reads used fastp at Q25 and MiXCR and kept productive beta chains. Under each unique CDR3 protein, matching rows form one entry showing the most common genes and DNA. The V and J calls, along with clone size, are taken from TCRdb and not from the paper's own processing. Recorded for this sample are under 300,000 distinct CDR3 sequences; around 6.7% of them occurred a single time. The top ten clones comprise 0.85% to 1.2% of the sample.

The treatment or condition label corresponds to: live attenuated yellow fever vaccine strain. PBMCs were isolated from peripheral blood using a standard Ficoll-Paque protocol. CD4 and CD8 T-cell fractions were isolated with Dynabeads CD4 and CD8 positive selection kits. TriZol was used to extract RNA from bulk PBMCs, CD4 and CD8 fractions, and dextramer-positive and dextramer-negative fractions. This clonotype was detected many times. Its antigen is not yet known. No much larger clonotype is one base removed from it; base qualities were not supplied. V is reduced by 6 bases and J by 5 bases, leaving a spacing of 17 bases between them. The CDR3 starts with the cysteine, ends with the phenylalanine, and has 15 residues. The kept DNA is CDR3 alone, 45 bases in frame from the first base. CDR1 and CDR2 are read off the germline V gene as MNHEY and SVGEGT.

This TCR was sampled from a young man who received the YFV17D yellow fever vaccine. The source was CD4+ T cells sorted from PBMCs, collected on the day of the yellow fever booster vaccination. The rearranged segments are TRBV6-2 or TRBV6-3 and TRBJ2-1, and the D gene may be TRBD1, 5 bases matching. The CDR3 protein is CASRGVGRSHNEQFF. The DNA sequence is TGTGCCAGCAGAGGGGTGGGGCGGAGCCACAATGAGCAGTTCTTC.